This T cell receptor (beta chain) was sequenced in a study of blood T cell repertoires in COVID-19. On the study more broadly: Samples taken during acute and convalescent COVID-19 were collected in the United States, Italy and Spain. PBMCs, B-cell-depleted T cells, or T cells were the source of the cDNA or gDNA that made up the material.

Per the authors' pipeline: Amplification from reference gene primers served as the basis for estimated nucleated cell counts. Repertoires were generated with immunoSEQ multiplex PCR, while TCRdb's copy carries only in-frame clones and drops some. D and trimming were read from the DNA, whereas the V and J calls and clone size are those reported in that table. The sample includes around 200,000 clones, roughly 90% of them seen just once. Looked up from germline, CDR1 is LNHDA and CDR2 is SQIVND (reference sequence). There are 14 residues in the CDR3. Trimming pared 5 bases from V and 6 bases from J, leaving 14 bases between.

The gene calls are TRBV19 and TRBJ1-5; TRBD1 is a possible D gene (6 bases). This receptor was taken from a middle-aged man with active or convalescent COVID-19. Sequencing was carried out using peripheral blood. CDR3: CASSRQGGGQPQHF. The CDR3 nucleotides read TGTGCCAGTAGTCGGCAGGGAGGGGGTCAGCCCCAGCATTTT. The whole variable domain, remainder taken from reference TRBV19 and TRBJ1-5, is DGGITQSPKYLFRKEGQNVTLSCEQNLNHDAMYWYRQDPGQGLRLIYYSQIVNDFQKGDIAEGYSVSREKKESFPLTVTSAQKNPTAFYLCASSRQGGGQPQHFGDGTRLSIL.